This T cell receptor beta chain comes out of a study of long-term antiretroviral therapy in people with HIV (dated by TCRdb to 2022 to 2024). Regarding the study in general: Collection of the earliest samples took place about a decade ahead of the 2015 WHO recommendation for immediate ART, at a time when ART was typically delayed until CD4 counts fell. A retrospective serial study tested whether changes in peripheral blood TRB repertoire composition and diversity were associated with ART initiation and durable HIV suppression. From 30 adults with confirmed HIV infection, the cohort provided some 200 cryopreserved PBMC samples, gathered serially across a mean of around six years (range 1-12). Of the 30 participants with HIV, ten to eleven were female. No cross-contamination during QIAcube processing was shown when test extractions of a monoclonal T-cell line were performed alongside 33 polyclonal samples. Summary of the overall study and its limitations: No data were available on ART adherence, viral resistance or therapy changes, limiting inferences about post-ART repertoire changes. Because PBMC availability was limited, only the TCR beta chain was sequenced, with no alpha chain pairing. Compared with controls, HIV repertoires had narrower CDR3 length ranges, and the network structure pointed to an antigen-experienced repertoire that shifted only slightly toward naive after ART. Because pre-ART samples had limited cell numbers, unsorted PBMC were profiled rather than sorted CD4+ and CD8+ T cells. Starting ART was linked to a significant rise in TRB diversity, yet even after long-term ART the diversity remained significantly lower than in transplant donor controls. Samples dated from 2004 to 2017, and the ART regimens used may be less effective than current ones. The repertoire was dominated across all time points by expanded TRB clones identified before ART initiation, although this dominance was seen to fluctuate and to decrease in many PLHIV after ART.

The immunoSEQ hsTCRB v3.0 assay was used at survey level resolution to sequence the TRB variable region. The targeted TRB sequencing depth was roughly 40,000-50,000 T-cell genomes per sample. TRB libraries were pooled and sequenced on an Illumina MiSeq using a v3 150-cycle kit. The authors' pipeline ran thus. Repertoire analysis ran in R within a reproducible Nextflow workflow covering QC, data transformation and analysis. Custom analyses were implemented in LymphoSeq2, an R package for AIRR-Seq data exploration. After excluding a few samples that yielded fewer than 5000 total TRB sequences, approximately 170 HIV repertoires remained for analysis. Among the 200 or so HIV repertoires that were kept, around 59 were collected before ART initiation and about 130 were collected after ART initiation. Each repertoire was downsampled to 5000 TRB nucleotide sequences, and summary statistics were averaged across 100 downsampling iterations. Only TRB sequences with CDR3 regions of at least seven amino acids were retained for analysis. Two measures captured diversity: a Shannon entropy-derived clonality score and the Gini coefficient. In repertoire networks, the top 5000 CDR3 amino acid sequences were linked whenever an edit distance of one separated two sequences. Antigen specificity groups and MHC restriction were predicted for TRB CDR3 amino acid sequences with GLIPH2. To flag known associations with CMV, EBV, HIV or tissue antigens, CDR3 amino acid sequences were compared against VDJdb and McPAS-TCR. Pre-ART, post-ART and control groups were compared with Wilcoxon signed-rank tests and Holm-Bonferroni correction. TCRdb carries this immuneACCESS record with in-frame sequences only. Its versions omit some clonotypes, under half of them owing to an unresolved V gene in the studies checked, with the rest unexplained. That table supplies the V and J calls and clone size; D and trimming were determined from the DNA. Present in this sample are over 20,000 clones, around 87% of which were seen just once. The biggest ten clones account for 2.5% to 3.5% of the sample.

To be included, a participant needed at least one PBMC sample from before ART initiation plus at least two post-ART samples. Every participant with HIV received treatment in the United States of America. Cryopreserved samples of about 0.95-10 million PBMC were thawed and washed before DNA extraction. At the time of the earliest PBMC sample, participants with HIV were aged between about 20 and 60 years. PBMC samples from each participant spanned 1-4 timepoints before ART initiation and 2-8 timepoints after ART initiation, with a median of 7 samples. For every participant, serial HIV viral load, CD4+ T-cell count, ART history and demographic data were obtained. Using a Qiagen kit on a QIAcube, genomic DNA was extracted from unsorted PBMC, with samples processed in batches of 12. Details on this clone: Its antigen target is currently unknown. The input lacks base qualities; no much larger clone sits a single base away.

The germline V gene (reference sequence) provides CDR1 LNHNV and CDR2 YYDKDF. Spanning cysteine to phenylalanine, the CDR3 consists of 14 amino acids. Just the 42-base CDR3 DNA is kept, in frame starting at base 1. Germline trimming amounts to 9 bases on V and 4 bases on J, with 8 as the count of junction bases outside the gene matches. The chain is encoded by TRBV15 joined to TRBJ2-3; 9 central bases correspond to TRBD1. Source: unsorted PBMCs, taken roughly 2.5 years after starting antiretroviral therapy. The clonotype originates from a woman aged 50 to 60 with HIV. The bases read TGTGCCACGACCCGGACAGGGGTGGCAGATACGCAGTATTTT. Translated, it reads CATTRTGVADTQYF.